Listed here are 9 T cell receptor beta chains from one sample, sequenced in a study of cytomegalovirus exposure and HLA in healthy donors. PCR amplification relied on 60 Vbeta primers (plus 13 Jbeta primers). Clones were read by immunoSEQ multiplex PCR, and TCRdb kept only the in-frame ones, dropping some. The table records about 190,000 clones, roughly 84% of them present only once. The sequencing sample was made of PBMCs. The receptors here all came from a boy aged 10-17 years in good health and CMV-seronegative.

This sequence joins TRBV9 and TRBJ2-7; D perhaps matches TRBD2 (6 bases). Trimming cost V 6 bases and J 3 bases, with 13 bases left between them. Germline V CDR1 and CDR2: SGDLS, YYNGEE. The CDR3 covers 13 residues. This CDR3 reads CASNPVGGYEQYF. CDR3 bases: TGTGCCAGCAACCCAGTGGGGGGCTACGAGCAGTACTTC.

This rearrangement joins TRBV27 to TRBJ1-2, with TRBD1 identical over 7 bases. This CDR3 has 17 residues. V shed 8 bases, J shed 3 bases, and the junction held 18 bases outside the gene matches. Germline CDR1 is MNHEY and CDR2 is SMNVEV (reference sequence). CDR3 sequence (DNA): TGTGCCAGCGGAACTTTTTCACCGGGACAGAGGGACTATGGCTACACCTTC. Encoded protein: CASGTFSPGQRDYGYTF.

The chain uses TRBV30 and TRBJ2-7, with D maybe TRBD2 (6 bases). The CDR3 spans 10 residues. V was shortened by 5 bases and J by 7 bases, with 9 bases between the two germline ends. Germline values: CDR1 GTSNPN, CDR2 SVGIG (reference sequence). CDR3 residues: CAWGGREQYF. In nucleotides, the CDR3 is TGTGCCTGGGGGGGGAGGGAGCAGTACTTC.

The rearrangement links TRBV10-3 to TRBJ1-2; D is possibly TRBD1 (6 bases). In germline, CDR1 is ENHRY, CDR2 SYGVKD. V was shortened by 7 bases and J by 2 bases, with 11 bases between the two germline ends. The CDR3 extends over 13 amino acids. The CDR3 reads CAITRGENYGYTF. The CDR3 DNA follows: TGTGCCATCACCAGGGGTGAGAACTATGGCTACACCTTC.

J is TRBJ1-6 and V is TRBV10-1, with D hard to call. The germline V gene has CDR1 WNHNN and CDR2 SYGVQD (reference sequence). This CDR3 comprises 14 residues. Trimming removed 0 bases from V and 8 bases from J, with 8 bases in between. CDR3 residues: CASSESPGDSPLHF. The CDR3, as DNA: TGCGCCAGCAGTGAGTCACCCGGGGATTCACCCCTCCACTTT.

In nucleotides, the CDR3 is TGTGCCAGCAGTGACAGGGCAGGGGGACAGCCCCAGCATTTT. It encodes CASSDRAGGQPQHF. The chain recombines TRBV6-4 with TRBJ1-5; 7 bases fit TRBD1. The CDR3 sequence is 14 residues long. Germline V gene data show CDR1 as MRHNA and CDR2 as SNTAGT. Germline trimming cut 2 bases from V and 7 bases from J; bases unmatched to any gene: 5.

A few counts support this clone. An end of the junction differs from the germline gene, which may be a read error. The rearrangement joins TRBV9 to TRBJ2-7; TRBD1 matches 9 bases. The CDR3 covers 11 residues. Germline V gene data show CDR1 as SGDLS and CDR2 as YYNGEE. The CDR3 DNA reads TGTGCCAGCAGCGGCGGGACAGGGATTGACTTC. Translating it yields CASSGGTGIDF.

Points on this clone: It is unclear where the CDR3 begins or ends on the DNA, so no DNA is shown, and the CDR3 is as TCRdb lists it. The CDR3 protein is CSVAMGASPFF. This sequence joins TRBV29-1 and TRBJ2-1; the D segment call TRBD1 is taken from the table without a DNA check. The CDR3 spans 11 residues, counting both ends. Germline V lookup: CDR1 SQVTM, CDR2 ANQGSEA.

The chain combines TRBV11-1 with TRBJ2-6; possibly TRBD1 for D (5 bases). V lost 3 bases and J 0 bases, leaving 12 bases between the germline ends. CDR3 length equals 17 residues. Germline lookup yields CDR1 SGHAT and CDR2 FQDESV (reference sequence). The CDR3 loop is CASSLRQGLSGANVLTF. The CDR3 DNA is TGTGCCAGCAGCTTGAGGCAGGGCCTCTCTGGGGCCAACGTCCTGACTTTC.